This entry concerns a single T cell receptor beta chain. The target antigen is unknown. At one end the junction does not follow the germline gene, possibly because of a read error. The data derive from a study of tumor-infiltrating lymphocytes in primary liver carcinoma. On the study more broadly: The patient group consisted of men and women aged 30 to 69 years. Productive TCRbeta read counts per sample ran from roughly 3.6 to 7.5 million and were similar across tissue types.

The investigators made TCR beta cDNA from roughly 0.45 ug total RNA, using a constant-region primer. Sequencing libraries for TCR beta derived from three nested multiplex PCR rounds that used slightly modified ARM-PCR. TRBV1-TRBV30 forward primers and a C-beta reverse primer were used in the first two PCR rounds, which each ran for approximately 10 cycles. In TCRdb, the multiplex PCR reads were re-called with MiXCR into one record per CDR3 protein. The sample contains approximately 330,000 distinct CDR3 sequences, 65% of which appear only once. Findings and caveats of the study: Blood trailed tumors significantly in top-250-clone fraction (p = 0.039).

The CDR3 consists of 11 residues. The germline V gene encodes CDR1 MGHRA and CDR2 YSYEKL. Out of unsorted whole blood came the blood RNA, and germline DNA was extracted as well. This receptor was taken from a man aged 35-49 years with primary liver carcinoma and hepatitis B virus infection. Sequencing was performed on peripheral blood. The chain has TRBV4-1 and TRBJ2-3; D gene ambiguous. The CDR3 coding sequence is TGCGCCAGTAGCCGAACAGATACGCTGTATTTT. Encoded protein: CASSRTDTLYF.